These T cell receptor beta chains were read from a single sample in a study of blood T cell repertoires in COVID-19. Produced via immunoSEQ multiplex PCR; TCRdb's table is partial and in-frame only. The sample contains 300,000 to 500,000 clones, approximately 88% of which appear only once. The material sequenced was PBMCs or T cells enriched from blood (not recorded which). Receptors were obtained from a woman aged 25-40 years with acute COVID-19. Both conserved end residues are part of each CDR3. Fields, in order: CDR3 protein, CDR3 DNA, clone size, V gene, D gene, J gene. The D gene is left open where the match is weak. Size tells how often a clone was seen (once, few, many) or the class of an expanded clone, and some rows leave it out.

CASSSRDRKAGELFF TGTGCCAGTAGTAGCCGGGACAGGAAGGCCGGGGAGCTGTTTTTT few TRBV19 TRBD1 TRBJ2-2
CATSRGRGPINEQFF TGTGCCACCAGCAGGGGGCGGGGACCGATCAATGAGCAGTTCTTC - TRBV15 - TRBJ2-1
CASSPRDSYSGNTIYF TGTGCCAGCTCACCACGTGACAGTTACTCTGGAAACACCATATATTTT - TRBV18 - TRBJ1-3
CASSLGQSTDTQYF TGTGCCAGCAGCTTAGGGCAAAGCACAGATACGCAGTATTTT few TRBV7-2 - TRBJ2-3
CASSLVRRGQEKLFF TGTGCCAGCAGCTTAGTTAGAAGGGGTCAGGAAAAACTGTTTTTT - TRBV7-2 - TRBJ1-4
CASGTDKFEAFF TGTGCCAGCGGAACCGACAAGTTTGAAGCTTTCTTT - TRBV2 - TRBJ1-1
CASSLVQGAGNTEAFF TGTGCCAGCAGCTTGGTACAGGGGGCCGGGAACACTGAAGCTTTCTTT - TRBV7-8 TRBD1 TRBJ1-1
CASRIAGSTEAFF TGTGCCAGCAGGATCGCAGGGTCTACTGAAGCTTTCTTT - TRBV28 - TRBJ1-1
CATSENGLAGIYNEQFF TGTGCCACCAGTGAGAACGGACTAGCGGGAATTTACAATGAGCAGTTCTTC - TRBV24-1 TRBD2 TRBJ2-1
CSASLPRPERGGEQYF TGCAGTGCTAGTTTACCCCGGCCCGAGCGGGGGGGCGAGCAGTACTTC - TRBV20-1 TRBD2 TRBJ2-7
CASSQTQGKRNTGELFF TGTGCCAGCAGTCAAACACAGGGGAAAAGGAACACCGGGGAGCTGTTTTTT few TRBV14 TRBD1 TRBJ2-2
CAWSGHSNQPQHF TGTGCCTGGAGTGGACATAGCAATCAGCCCCAGCATTTT - TRBV30 - TRBJ1-5
CATSDAKEANTGELFF TGTGCCACCAGTGATGCGAAGGAGGCGAACACCGGGGAGCTGTTTTTT - TRBV24-1 - TRBJ2-2
CASSARTSGEGGEQFF TGTGCCAGCAGCGCCCGGACTAGCGGGGAAGGAGGTGAGCAGTTCTTC - TRBV9 TRBD2 TRBJ2-1
CASNDRGNEQFF TGTGCCAGCAATGACAGGGGCAATGAGCAGTTCTTC - TRBV2 TRBD1 TRBJ2-1
CASSSRDRGITNEKLFF TGTGCCAGCAGCAGCCGGGACAGGGGTATCACTAATGAAAAACTGTTTTTT few TRBV7-2 TRBD1 TRBJ1-4
CASNLRGDQPQHF TGTGCCAGCAATCTTAGGGGTGATCAGCCCCAGCATTTT - TRBV6-5 - TRBJ1-5
CASRGLAGNTGELFF TGCGCCAGCAGGGGACTAGCGGGAAACACCGGGGAGCTGTTTTTT - TRBV5-1 TRBD2 TRBJ2-2
CASSLGGQGSDTQYF TGTGCCAGCAGCTTAGGGGGACAGGGTTCAGATACGCAGTATTTT - TRBV11-3 TRBD1 TRBJ2-3
CAWSKGAKSNQPQHF TGTGCCTGGAGTAAAGGGGCGAAGAGCAATCAGCCCCAGCATTTT - TRBV30 - TRBJ1-5
CASSLGGQGNYEQYF TGTGCCAGCAGTCTAGGGGGACAGGGGAACTACGAGCAGTACTTC - TRBV6-5 TRBD1 TRBJ2-7
CASSLDRTEGNQPQHF TGTGCCAGCAGCTTGGACAGGACGGAGGGCAATCAGCCCCAGCATTTT - TRBV7-8 TRBD1 TRBJ1-5
CAISEPTSGETQYF TGTGCCATCAGTGAGCCGACTAGCGGAGAGACCCAGTACTTC - TRBV10-3 TRBD2 TRBJ2-5
CASRETGTRGFYEQYF TGTGCCAGCAGGGAAACCGGGACTAGGGGTTTCTACGAGCAGTACTTC - TRBV27 TRBD2 TRBJ2-7
CASSENRDRGNSNQPQHF TGTGCCAGCAGTGAAAATAGGGACAGAGGAAATAGCAATCAGCCCCAGCATTTT - TRBV2 TRBD1 TRBJ1-5
CASSHGQGAGGYTF TGTGCCAGCAGCCATGGACAGGGGGCAGGGGGCTACACCTTC - TRBV5-5 TRBD1 TRBJ1-2
CASSFNAPSSYNSPLHF TGTGCCAGCAGCTTTAACGCACCGAGCTCCTATAATTCACCCCTCCACTTT - TRBV7-9 - TRBJ1-6
CASSIQGPNQPQHF TGTGCCAGCAGCATCCAGGGGCCGAATCAGCCCCAGCATTTT - TRBV5-6 - TRBJ1-5